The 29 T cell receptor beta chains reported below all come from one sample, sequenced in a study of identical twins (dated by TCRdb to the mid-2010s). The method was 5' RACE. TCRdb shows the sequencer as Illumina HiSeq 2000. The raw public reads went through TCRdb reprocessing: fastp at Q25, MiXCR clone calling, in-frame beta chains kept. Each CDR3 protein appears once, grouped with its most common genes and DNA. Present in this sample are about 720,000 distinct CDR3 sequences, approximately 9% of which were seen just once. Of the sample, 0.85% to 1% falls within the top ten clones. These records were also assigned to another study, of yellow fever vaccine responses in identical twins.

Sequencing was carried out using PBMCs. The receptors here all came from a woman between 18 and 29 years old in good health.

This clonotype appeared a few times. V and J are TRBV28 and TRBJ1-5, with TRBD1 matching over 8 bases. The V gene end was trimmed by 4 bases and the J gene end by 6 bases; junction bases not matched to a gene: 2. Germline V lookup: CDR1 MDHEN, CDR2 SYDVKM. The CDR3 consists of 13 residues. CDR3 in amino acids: CASSWTGFQPQHF. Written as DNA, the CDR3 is TGTGCCAGCAGTTGGACAGGGTTTCAGCCCCAGCATTTT.

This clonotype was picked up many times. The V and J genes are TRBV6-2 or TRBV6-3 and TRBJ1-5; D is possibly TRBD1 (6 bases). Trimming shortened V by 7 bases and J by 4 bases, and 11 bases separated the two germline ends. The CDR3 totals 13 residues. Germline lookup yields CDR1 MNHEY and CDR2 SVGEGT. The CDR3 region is CASKGELNQPQHF. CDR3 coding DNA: TGTGCCAGCAAGGGGGAATTAAATCAGCCCCAGCATTTT.

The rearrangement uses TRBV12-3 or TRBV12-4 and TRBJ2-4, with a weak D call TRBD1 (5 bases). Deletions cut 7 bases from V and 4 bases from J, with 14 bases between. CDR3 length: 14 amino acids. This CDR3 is CASTWGRPKNIQYF. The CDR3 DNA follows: TGTGCCAGCACCTGGGGCAGACCAAAAAACATTCAGTACTTC.

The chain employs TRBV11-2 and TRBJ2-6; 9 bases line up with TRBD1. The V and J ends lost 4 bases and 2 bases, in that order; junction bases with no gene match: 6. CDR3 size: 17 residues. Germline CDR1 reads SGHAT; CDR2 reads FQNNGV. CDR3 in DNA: TGTGCCAGCAGCTATAGACAGGGGGGGGCTGGGGCCAACGTCCTGACTTTC. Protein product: CASSYRQGGAGANVLTF.

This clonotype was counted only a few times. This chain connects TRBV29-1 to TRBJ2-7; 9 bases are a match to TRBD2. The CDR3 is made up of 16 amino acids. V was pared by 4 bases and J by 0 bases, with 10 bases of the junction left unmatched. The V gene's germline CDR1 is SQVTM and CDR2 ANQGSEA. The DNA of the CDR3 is TGCAGCGTTGTGGCCCCGTTTAGCGGGAGCTCCTACGAGCAGTACTTC. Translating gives CSVVAPFSGSSYEQYF.

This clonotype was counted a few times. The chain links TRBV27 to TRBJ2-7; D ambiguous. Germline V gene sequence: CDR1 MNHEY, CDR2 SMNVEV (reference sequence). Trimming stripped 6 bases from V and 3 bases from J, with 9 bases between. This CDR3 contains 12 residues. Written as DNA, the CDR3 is TGTGCCAGCAGGCCCCATGGCTACGAGCAGTACTTC. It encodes CASRPHGYEQYF.

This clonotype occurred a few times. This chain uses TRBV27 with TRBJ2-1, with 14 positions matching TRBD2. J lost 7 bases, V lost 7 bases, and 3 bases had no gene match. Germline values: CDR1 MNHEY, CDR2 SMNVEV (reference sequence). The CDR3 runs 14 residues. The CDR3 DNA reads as TGTGCCAGCACCTGGACTAGCGGGGGGAATGAGCAGTTCTTC. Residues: CASTWTSGGNEQFF.

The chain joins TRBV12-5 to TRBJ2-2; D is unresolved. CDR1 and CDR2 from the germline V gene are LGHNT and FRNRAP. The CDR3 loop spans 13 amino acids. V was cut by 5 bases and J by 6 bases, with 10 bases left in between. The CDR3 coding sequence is TGTGCTAGTGGTATGGACGTTGCCGGGGAGCTGTTTTTT. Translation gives CASGMDVAGELFF.

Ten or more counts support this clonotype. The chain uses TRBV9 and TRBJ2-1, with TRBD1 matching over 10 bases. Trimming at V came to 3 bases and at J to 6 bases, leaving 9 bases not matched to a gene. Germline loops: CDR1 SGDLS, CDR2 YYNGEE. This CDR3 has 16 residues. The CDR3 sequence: CASSAGAGQGFNEQFF. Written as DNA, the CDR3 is TGTGCCAGCAGCGCGGGGGCGGGACAGGGGTTCAATGAGCAGTTCTTC.

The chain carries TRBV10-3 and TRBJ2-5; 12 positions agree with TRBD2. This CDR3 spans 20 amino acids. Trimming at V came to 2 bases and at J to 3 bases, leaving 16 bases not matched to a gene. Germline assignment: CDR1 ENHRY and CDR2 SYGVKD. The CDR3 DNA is TGTGCCATCAGTGAGCGAACCCCAGGACTAGCGGGAAAGGCGAAAGAGACCCAGTACTTC. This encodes CAISERTPGLAGKAKETQYF.

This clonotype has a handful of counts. This chain's CDR3 is CASSALGQSTDTQYF. As DNA, the CDR3 is TGTGCCAGCAGCGCGCTAGGACAGAGCACAGATACGCAGTATTTT. The gene calls are TRBV5-6 and TRBJ2-3; D may be TRBD1 (6 bases). The germline V and J ends were trimmed by 4 bases and 0 bases, with 12 bases remaining between them. Per germline, CDR1 SGHDT and CDR2 YYEEEE. The CDR3 covers 15 residues.

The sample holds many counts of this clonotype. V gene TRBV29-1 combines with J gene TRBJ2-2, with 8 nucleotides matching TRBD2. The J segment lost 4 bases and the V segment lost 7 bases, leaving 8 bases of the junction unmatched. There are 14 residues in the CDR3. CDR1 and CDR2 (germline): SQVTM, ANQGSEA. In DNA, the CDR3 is TGCAGCGCCCGTCCTGCGGGAGGCACCGGGGAGCTGTTTTTT. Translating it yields CSARPAGGTGELFF.

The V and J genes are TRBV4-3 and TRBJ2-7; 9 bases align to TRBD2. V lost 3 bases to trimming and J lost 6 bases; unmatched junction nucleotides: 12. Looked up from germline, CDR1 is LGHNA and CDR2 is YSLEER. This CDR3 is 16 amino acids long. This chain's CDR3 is CASSQTQAGGGSEQYF. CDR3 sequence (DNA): TGCGCCAGCAGCCAGACGCAAGCGGGAGGTGGATCCGAGCAGTACTTC.

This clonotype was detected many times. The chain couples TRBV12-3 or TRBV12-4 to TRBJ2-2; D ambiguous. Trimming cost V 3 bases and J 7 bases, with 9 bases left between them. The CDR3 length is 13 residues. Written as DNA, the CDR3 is TGTGCCAGCAGTTTCTCATCCGGCGGGGAGCTGTTTTTT. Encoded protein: CASSFSSGGELFF.

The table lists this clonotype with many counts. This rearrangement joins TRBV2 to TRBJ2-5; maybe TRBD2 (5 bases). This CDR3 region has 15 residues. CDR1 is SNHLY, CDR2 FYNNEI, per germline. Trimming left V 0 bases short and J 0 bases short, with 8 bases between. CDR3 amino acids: CASSEARGYQETQYF. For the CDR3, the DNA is TGTGCCAGCAGTGAAGCCCGGGGTTACCAAGAGACCCAGTACTTC.

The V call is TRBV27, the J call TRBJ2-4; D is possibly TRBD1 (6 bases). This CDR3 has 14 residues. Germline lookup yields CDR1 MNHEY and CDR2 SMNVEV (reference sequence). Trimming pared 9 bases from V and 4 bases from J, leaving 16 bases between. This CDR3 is CASRPGTPKNIQYF. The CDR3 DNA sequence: TGTGCCAGTAGGCCCGGGACACCGAAAAACATTCAGTACTTC.

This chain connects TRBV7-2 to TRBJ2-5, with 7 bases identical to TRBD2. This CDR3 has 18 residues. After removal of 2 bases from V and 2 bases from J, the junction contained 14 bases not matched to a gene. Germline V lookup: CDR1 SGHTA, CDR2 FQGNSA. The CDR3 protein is CASSLTGRGRRGQETQYF. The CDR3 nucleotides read TGTGCCAGCAGCTTAACGGGGAGGGGACGCCGGGGTCAAGAGACCCAGTACTTC.

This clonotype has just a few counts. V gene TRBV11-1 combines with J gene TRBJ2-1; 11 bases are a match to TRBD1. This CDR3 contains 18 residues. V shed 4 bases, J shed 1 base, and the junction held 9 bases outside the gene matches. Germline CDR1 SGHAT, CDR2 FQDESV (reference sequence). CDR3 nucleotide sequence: TGTGCCAGCAGCTACGGACAGGGGGCGCATCCTTCCTACAATGAGCAGTTCTTC. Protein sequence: CASSYGQGAHPSYNEQFF.

CDR3 loop: CASSPRPSGANVLTF. CDR3 in DNA: TGTGCCAGCAGCCCACGCCCCTCTGGGGCCAACGTCCTGACTTTC. The chain carries TRBV7-2 and TRBJ2-6; D not resolved. This CDR3 contains 15 residues. Germline assignment: CDR1 SGHTA and CDR2 FQGNSA. V dropped 5 bases and J dropped 0 bases, with 8 bases sitting between them.

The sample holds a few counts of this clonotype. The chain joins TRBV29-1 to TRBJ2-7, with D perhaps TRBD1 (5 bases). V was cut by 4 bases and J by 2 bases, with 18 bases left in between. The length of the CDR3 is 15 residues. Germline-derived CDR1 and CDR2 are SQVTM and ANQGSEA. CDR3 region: CSVGPGHNAPYEQYF. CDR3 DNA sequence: TGCAGCGTTGGACCTGGACACAACGCCCCCTACGAGCAGTACTTC.

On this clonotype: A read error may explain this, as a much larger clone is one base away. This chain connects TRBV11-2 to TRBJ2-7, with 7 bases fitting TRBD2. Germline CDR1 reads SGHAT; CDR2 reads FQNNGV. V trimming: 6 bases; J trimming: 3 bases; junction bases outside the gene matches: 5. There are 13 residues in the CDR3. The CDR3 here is CASRSTGGYEQYF. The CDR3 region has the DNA TGTGCCAGCAGATCTACGGGGGGCTACGAGCAGTACTTC.

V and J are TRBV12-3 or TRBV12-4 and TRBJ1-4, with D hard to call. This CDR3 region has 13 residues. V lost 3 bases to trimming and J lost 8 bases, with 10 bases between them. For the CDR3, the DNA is TGTGCCAGCAGTTTTTCCTTGTCGGAAAAACTGTTTTTT. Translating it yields CASSFSLSEKLFF.

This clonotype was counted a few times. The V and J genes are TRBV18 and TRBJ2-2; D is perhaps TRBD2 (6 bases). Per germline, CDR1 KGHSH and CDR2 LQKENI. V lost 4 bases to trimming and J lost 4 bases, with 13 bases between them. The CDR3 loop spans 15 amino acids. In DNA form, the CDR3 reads TGTGCCAGCTCACGATCGGGAGCCGCCACCGGGGAGCTGTTTTTT. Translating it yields CASSRSGAATGELFF.

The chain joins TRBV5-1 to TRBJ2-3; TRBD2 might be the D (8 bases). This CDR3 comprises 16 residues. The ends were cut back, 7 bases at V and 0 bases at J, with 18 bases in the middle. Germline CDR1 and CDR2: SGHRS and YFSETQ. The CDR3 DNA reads TGCGCCAGCGCTCCGGGGGGGGGACAGAGCACAGATACGCAGTATTTT. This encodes CASAPGGGQSTDTQYF.

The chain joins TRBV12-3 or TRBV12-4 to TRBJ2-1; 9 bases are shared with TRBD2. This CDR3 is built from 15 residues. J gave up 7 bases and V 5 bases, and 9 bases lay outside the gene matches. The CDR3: CASSRSGGPVNEQFF. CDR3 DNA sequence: TGTGCCAGCAGTCGCAGCGGGGGGCCTGTTAATGAGCAGTTCTTC.

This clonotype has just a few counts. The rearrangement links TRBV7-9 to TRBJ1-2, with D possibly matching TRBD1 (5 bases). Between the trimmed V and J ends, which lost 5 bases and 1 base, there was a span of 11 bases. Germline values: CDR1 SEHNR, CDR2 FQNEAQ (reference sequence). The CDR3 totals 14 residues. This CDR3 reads CASSTPTDNYGYTF. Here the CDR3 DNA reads TGTGCCAGCAGCACCCCGACAGATAACTATGGCTACACCTTC.

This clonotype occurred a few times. CDR3 DNA: TGTGCCAGCAGCCAAGATTCGACGGGTTTAAAGACAGATACGCAGTATTTT. Its translation: CASSQDSTGLKTDTQYF. The chain joins TRBV3-1 to TRBJ2-3; no firm D call. The CDR3 has 17 residues. Germline V gene lookup returns CDR1 LGHDT and CDR2 YNNKEL (reference sequence). Deletions cut 0 bases from V and 3 bases from J, with 16 bases between.

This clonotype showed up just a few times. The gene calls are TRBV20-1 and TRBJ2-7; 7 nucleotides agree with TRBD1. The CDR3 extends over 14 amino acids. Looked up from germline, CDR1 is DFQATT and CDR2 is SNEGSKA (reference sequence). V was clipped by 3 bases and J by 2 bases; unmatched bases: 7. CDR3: CSARRRDRTYEQYF. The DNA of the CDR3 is TGCAGTGCTAGGCGCCGGGACAGAACCTACGAGCAGTACTTC.

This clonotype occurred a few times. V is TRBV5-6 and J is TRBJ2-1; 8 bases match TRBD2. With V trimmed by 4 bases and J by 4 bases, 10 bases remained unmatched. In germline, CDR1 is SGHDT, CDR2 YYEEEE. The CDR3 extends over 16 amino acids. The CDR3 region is CASSLGRTSRYNEQFF. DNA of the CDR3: TGTGCCAGCAGCCTCGGGAGGACTAGCAGATACAATGAGCAGTTCTTC.